The sample holds a few counts of the clone carrying this TCR beta chain. Its matching antigen is unknown. TCRdb ran MiXCR on the 5' RACE reads and lists one entry per CDR3 protein. The table shows 50,000 to 65,000 distinct CDR3 sequences, with around 20% occurring only once. The sample belongs to a study of early T cells in non-severe SARS-CoV-2 infection. Trimming shortened V by 1 base and J by 3 bases, and 10 bases separated the two germline ends. The germline V gene encodes CDR1 SGHVS and CDR2 FNYEAQ. This CDR3 is built from 14 residues. Overall study findings and caveats: Sequences matched to VDJdb favored anti-spike CD8 responses, while private and CD4 specificities were missed.

The clonotype comes from an adult who was a healthcare worker with PCR-confirmed SARS-CoV-2 infection or an uninfected control (not recorded which). The V and J genes are TRBV7-6 and TRBJ2-7, with TRBD2 as a possible D gene (6 bases). Sequenced material: whole blood, taken at baseline. CDR3 sequence reads: CASSLVAGGYEQYF. The CDR3 coding sequence is TGTGCCAGCAGCTTAGTAGCCGGGGGCTACGAGCAGTACTTC.